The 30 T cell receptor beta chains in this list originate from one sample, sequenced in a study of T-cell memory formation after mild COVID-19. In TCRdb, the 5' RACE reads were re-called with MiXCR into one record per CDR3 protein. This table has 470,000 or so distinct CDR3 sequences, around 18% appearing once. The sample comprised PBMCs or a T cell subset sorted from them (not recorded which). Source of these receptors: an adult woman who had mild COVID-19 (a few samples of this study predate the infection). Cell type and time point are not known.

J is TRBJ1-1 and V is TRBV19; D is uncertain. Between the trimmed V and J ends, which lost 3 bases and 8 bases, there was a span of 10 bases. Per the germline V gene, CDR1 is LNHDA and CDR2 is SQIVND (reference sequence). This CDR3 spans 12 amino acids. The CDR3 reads CASSMAPGEAFF. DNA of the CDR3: TGTGCCAGTAGTATGGCCCCTGGGGAAGCTTTCTTT. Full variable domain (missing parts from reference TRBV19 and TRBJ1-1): DGGITQSPKYLFRKEGQNVTLSCEQNLNHDAMYWYRQDPGQGLRLIYYSQIVNDFQKGDIAEGYSVSREKKESFPLTVTSAQKNPTAFYLCASSMAPGEAFFGQGTRLTVV.

CDR3 sequence reads: CASRLGLAGAETQYF. CDR3 in DNA: TGTGCCAGCAGACTCGGACTAGCGGGAGCAGAGACCCAGTACTTC. The chain joins TRBV11-3 to TRBJ2-5; 13 bases are a match to TRBD2. The CDR3 loop spans 15 amino acids. From germline, CDR1 is SGHNT and CDR2 YENEEA. With V trimmed by 6 bases and J by 4 bases, 5 bases remained unmatched.

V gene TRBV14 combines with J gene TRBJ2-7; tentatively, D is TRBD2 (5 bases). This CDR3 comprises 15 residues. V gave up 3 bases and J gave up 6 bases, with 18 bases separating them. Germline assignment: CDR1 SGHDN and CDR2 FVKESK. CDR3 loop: CASSQIGKSRTEQYF. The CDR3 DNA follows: TGTGCCAGCAGCCAGATCGGGAAATCGCGGACCGAGCAGTACTTC.

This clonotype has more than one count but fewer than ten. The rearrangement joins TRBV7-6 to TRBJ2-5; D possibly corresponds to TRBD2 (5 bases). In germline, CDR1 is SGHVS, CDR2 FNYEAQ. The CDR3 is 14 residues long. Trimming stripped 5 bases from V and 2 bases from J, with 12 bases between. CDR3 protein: CASSLDWFQETQYF. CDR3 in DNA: TGTGCCAGCAGCCTGGACTGGTTTCAAGAGACCCAGTACTTC.

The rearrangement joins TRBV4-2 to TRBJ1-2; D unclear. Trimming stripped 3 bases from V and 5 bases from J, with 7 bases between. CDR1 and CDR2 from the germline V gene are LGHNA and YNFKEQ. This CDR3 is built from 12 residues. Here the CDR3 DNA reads TGTGCCAGCAGCCAGGACCAATATGGCTACACCTTC. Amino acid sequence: CASSQDQYGYTF.

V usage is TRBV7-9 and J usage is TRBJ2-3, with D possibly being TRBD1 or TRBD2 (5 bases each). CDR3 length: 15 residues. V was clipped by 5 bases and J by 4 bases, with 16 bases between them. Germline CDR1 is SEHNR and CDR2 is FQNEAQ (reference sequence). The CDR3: CASSPTEGKSDTQYF. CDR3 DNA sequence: TGTGCCAGCAGCCCCACCGAGGGGAAATCAGATACGCAGTATTTT.

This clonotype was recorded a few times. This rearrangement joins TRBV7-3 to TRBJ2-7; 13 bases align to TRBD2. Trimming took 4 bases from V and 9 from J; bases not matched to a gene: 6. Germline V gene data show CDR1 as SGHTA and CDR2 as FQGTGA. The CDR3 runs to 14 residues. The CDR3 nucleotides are TGTGCCAGCAGCTCGGGGACTAGCGGGACAAGGCAGTACTTC. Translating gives CASSSGTSGTRQYF.

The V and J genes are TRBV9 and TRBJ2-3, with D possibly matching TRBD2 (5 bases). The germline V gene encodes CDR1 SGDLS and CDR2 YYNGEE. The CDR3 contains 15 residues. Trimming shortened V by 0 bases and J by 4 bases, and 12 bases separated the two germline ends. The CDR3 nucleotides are TGTGCCAGCAGCGTAGTTGGAGGAGGTCCAGATACGCAGTATTTT. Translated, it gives CASSVVGGGPDTQYF.

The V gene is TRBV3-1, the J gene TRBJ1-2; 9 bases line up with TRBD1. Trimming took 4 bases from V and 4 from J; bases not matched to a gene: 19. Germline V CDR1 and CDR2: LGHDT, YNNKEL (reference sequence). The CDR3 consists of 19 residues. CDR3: CASSPHSKNRDRAIYGYTF. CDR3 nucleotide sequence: TGTGCCAGCAGCCCGCACTCCAAAAACAGGGACAGGGCGATCTATGGCTACACCTTC.

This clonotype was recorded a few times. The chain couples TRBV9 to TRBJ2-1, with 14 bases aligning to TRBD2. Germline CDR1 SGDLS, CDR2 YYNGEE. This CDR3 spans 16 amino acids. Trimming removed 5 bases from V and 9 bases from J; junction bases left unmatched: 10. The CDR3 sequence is CASSPSTSGRGGEQFF. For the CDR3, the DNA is TGTGCCAGCAGTCCTTCGACTAGCGGGAGGGGCGGTGAGCAGTTCTTC.

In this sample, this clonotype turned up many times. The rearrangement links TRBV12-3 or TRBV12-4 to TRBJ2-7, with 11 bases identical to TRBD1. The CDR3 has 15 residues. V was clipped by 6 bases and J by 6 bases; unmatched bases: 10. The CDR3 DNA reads TGTGCCAGCAGACGCCTGGACAGGGGGCAAGGCGAGCAGTACTTC. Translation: CASRRLDRGQGEQYF.

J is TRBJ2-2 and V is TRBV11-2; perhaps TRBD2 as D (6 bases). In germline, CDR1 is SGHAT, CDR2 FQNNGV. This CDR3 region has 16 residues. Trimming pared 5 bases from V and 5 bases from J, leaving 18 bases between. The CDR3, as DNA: TGTGCCAGCAGCCCGCGCCTGGGGGGAAGGACCGGGGAGCTGTTTTTT. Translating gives CASSPRLGGRTGELFF.

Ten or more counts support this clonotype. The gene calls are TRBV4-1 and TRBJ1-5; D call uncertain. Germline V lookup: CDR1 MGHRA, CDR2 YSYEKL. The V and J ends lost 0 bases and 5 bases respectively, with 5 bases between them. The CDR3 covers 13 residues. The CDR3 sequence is CASSQDLDQPQHF. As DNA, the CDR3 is TGCGCCAGCAGCCAAGATCTTGATCAGCCCCAGCATTTT.

The CDR3, as DNA: TGTGCCAGCAGTTTAGGCGGGAGCCATGAGCAGTTCTTC. Amino acids: CASSLGGSHEQFF. The chain combines TRBV27 with TRBJ2-1; 7 bases line up with TRBD2. The CDR3 consists of 13 residues. Germline assignment: CDR1 MNHEY and CDR2 SMNVEV (reference sequence). Trimming removed 2 bases from V and 8 bases from J; junction bases left unmatched: 3.

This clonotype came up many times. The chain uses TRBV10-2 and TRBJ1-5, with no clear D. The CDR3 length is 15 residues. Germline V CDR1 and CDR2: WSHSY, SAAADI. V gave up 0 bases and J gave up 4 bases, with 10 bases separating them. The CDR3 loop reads CASSESRSGNQPQHF. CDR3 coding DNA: TGCGCCAGCAGTGAGTCGAGATCGGGGAATCAGCCCCAGCATTTT.

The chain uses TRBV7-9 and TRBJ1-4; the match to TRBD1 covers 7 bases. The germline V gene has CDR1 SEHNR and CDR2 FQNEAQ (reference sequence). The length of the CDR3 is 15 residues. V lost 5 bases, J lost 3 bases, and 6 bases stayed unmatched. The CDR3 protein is CASSPLTGSNEKLFF. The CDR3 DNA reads TGTGCCAGCAGCCCACTGACAGGGTCTAATGAAAAACTGTTTTTT.

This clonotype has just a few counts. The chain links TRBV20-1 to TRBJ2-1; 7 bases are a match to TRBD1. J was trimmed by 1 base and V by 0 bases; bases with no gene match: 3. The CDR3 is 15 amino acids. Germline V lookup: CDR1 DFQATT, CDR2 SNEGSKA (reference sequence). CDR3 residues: CSARDPGQSYNEQFF. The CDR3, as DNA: TGCAGTGCTAGAGATCCGGGACAGTCCTACAATGAGCAGTTCTTC.

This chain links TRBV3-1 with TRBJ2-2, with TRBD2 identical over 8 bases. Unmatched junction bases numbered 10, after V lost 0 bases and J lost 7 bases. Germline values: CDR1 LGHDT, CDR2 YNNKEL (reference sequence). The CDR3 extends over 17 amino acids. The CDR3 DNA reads TGTGCCAGCAGCCAAGAAAGTCGCGGGGGGCTTAACGGGGAGCTGTTTTTT. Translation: CASSQESRGGLNGELFF.

The CDR3 nucleotides read TGTGCCAGCAGCTCGCCTGGGATGGCTGAAGCTTTCTTT. Amino acid sequence: CASSSPGMAEAFF. The chain links TRBV7-6 to TRBJ1-1; D remains unclear. Germline assignment: CDR1 SGHVS and CDR2 FNYEAQ. The CDR3 covers 13 residues. Trimming removed 4 bases at V and 6 bases at J, with 12 bases between.

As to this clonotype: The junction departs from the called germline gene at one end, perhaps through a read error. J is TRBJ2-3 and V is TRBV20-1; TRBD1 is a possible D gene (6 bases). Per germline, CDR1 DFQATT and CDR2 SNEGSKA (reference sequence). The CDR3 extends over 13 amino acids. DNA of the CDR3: TGCAGTGCTCTCAGGGGCCGCACGGATACGCAGTATTTT. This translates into CSALRGRTDTQYF.

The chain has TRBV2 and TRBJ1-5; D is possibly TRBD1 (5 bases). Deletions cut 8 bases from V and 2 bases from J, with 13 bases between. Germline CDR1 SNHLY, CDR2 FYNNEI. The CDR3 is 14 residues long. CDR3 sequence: CASQGDGGNQPQHF. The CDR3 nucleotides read TGTGCCAGCCAAGGGGATGGTGGCAATCAGCCCCAGCATTTT.

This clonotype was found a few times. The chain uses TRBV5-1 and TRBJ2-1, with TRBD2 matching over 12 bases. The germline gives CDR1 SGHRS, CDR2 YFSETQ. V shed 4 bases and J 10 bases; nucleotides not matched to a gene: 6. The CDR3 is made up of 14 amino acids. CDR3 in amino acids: CASSGGLAGEEQFF. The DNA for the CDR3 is TGCGCCAGCAGCGGGGGACTAGCGGGTGAGGAGCAGTTCTTC.

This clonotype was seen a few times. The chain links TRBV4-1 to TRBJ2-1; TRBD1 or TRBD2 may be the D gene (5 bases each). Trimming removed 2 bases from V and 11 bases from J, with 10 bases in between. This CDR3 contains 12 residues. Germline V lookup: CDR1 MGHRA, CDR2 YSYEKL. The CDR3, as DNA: TGCGCCAGCAGCCAAACCGGGACCCAGCAGTTCTTC. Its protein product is CASSQTGTQQFF.

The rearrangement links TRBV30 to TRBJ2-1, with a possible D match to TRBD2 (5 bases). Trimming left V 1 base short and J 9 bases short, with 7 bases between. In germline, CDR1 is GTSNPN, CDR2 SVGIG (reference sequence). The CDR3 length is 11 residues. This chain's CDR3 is CAWSEAGEQFF. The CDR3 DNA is TGTGCCTGGAGTGAGGCGGGTGAGCAGTTCTTC.

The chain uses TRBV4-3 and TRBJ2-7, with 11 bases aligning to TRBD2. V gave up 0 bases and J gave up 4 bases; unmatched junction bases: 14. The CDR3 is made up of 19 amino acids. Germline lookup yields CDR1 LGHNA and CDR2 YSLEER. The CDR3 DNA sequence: TGCGCCAGCAGCCAAGAGTTGGTAGCGGGAGGGCCAGCGAGTTACGAGCAGTACTTC. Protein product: CASSQELVAGGPASYEQYF.

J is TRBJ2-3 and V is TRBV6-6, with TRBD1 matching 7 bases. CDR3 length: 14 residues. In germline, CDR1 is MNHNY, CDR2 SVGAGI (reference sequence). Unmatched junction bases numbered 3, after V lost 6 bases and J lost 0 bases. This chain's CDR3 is CASRSRGSTDTQYF. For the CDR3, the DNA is TGTGCCAGCAGAAGCAGGGGGAGCACAGATACGCAGTATTTT.

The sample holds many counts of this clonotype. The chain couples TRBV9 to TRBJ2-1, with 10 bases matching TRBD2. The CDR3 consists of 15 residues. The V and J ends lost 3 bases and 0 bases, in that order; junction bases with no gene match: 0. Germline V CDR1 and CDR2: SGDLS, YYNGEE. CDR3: CASSASGSSYNEQFF. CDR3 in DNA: TGTGCCAGCAGCGCTAGCGGGAGCTCCTACAATGAGCAGTTCTTC.

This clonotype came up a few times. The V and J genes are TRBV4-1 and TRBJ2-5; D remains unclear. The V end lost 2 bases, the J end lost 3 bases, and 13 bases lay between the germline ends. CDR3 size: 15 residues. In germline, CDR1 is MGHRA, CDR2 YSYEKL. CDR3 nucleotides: TGCGCCAGCAGCCAACCCCGGGTCAAAGAAGAGACCCAGTACTTC. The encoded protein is CASSQPRVKEETQYF.

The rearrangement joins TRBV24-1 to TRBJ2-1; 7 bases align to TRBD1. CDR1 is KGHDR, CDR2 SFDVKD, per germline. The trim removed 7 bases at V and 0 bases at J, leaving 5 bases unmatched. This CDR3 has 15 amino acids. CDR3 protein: CATRETGSSYNEQFF. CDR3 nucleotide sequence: TGTGCCACCAGGGAGACAGGGAGCTCCTACAATGAGCAGTTCTTC.

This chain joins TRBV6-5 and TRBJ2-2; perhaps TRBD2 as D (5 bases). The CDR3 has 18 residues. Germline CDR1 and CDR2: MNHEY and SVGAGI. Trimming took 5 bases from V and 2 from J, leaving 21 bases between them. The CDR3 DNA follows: TGTGCCAGCAGTCACTGGCCCCTCGGACTGTTTAACACCGGGGAGCTGTTTTTT. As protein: CASSHWPLGLFNTGELFF.